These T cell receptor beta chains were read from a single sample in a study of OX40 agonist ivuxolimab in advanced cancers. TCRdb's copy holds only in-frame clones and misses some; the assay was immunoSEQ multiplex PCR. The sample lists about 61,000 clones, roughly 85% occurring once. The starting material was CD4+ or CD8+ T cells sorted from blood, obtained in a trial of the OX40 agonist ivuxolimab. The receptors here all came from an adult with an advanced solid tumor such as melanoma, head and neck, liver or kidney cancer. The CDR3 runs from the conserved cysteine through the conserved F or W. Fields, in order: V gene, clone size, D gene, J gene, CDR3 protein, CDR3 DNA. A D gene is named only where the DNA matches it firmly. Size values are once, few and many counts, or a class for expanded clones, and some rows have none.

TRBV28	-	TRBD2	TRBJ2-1	CASRNWASGSFASYNEQFF	TGTGCCAGCCGCAACTGGGCTAGCGGGAGTTTCGCCTCCTACAATGAGCAGTTCTTC
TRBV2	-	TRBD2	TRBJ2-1	CASSGTSGGYNEQFF	TGTGCCAGCAGCGGGACTAGCGGGGGTTACAATGAGCAGTTCTTC
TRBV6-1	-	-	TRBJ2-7	CASSERGREQYF	TGTGCCAGCAGTGAGAGGGGTCGCGAGCAGTACTTC
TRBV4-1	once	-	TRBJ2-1	CASSQVAAGGVYNEQFF	TGCGCCAGCAGCCAAGTGGCAGCGGGCGGGGTCTACAATGAGCAGTTCTTC
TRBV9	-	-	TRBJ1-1	CASSVVAGDTEAFF	TGTGCCAGCAGCGTAGTGGCAGGGGACACTGAAGCTTTCTTT
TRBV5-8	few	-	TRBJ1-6	CASSPPTPYNSPLHF	TGTGCCAGCAGCCCACCGACCCCCTATAATTCACCCCTCCACTTT
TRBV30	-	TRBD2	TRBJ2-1	CAWRPSGRYNEQFF	TGTGCCTGGAGGCCCAGCGGGAGGTACAATGAGCAGTTCTTC
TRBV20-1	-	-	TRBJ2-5	CRAELQETQYF	TGCAGAGCGGAGCTTCAAGAGACCCAGTACTTC
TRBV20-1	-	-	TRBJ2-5	CSALKETQYF	TGCAGTGCTCTTAAAGAGACCCAGTACTTC
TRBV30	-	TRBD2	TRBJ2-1	CAWSQELAGLNEQFF	TGTGCCTGGAGTCAGGAACTAGCGGGACTCAATGAGCAGTTCTTC
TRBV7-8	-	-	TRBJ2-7	CASSLDHSEQYF	TGTGCCAGCAGCTTAGACCACAGCGAGCAGTACTTC
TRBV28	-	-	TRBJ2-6	CASTAGITGANVLTF	TGTGCCAGCACTGCGGGGATCACTGGGGCCAACGTCCTGACTTTC
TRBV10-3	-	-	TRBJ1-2	CAISEQQGGGYTF	TGTGCCATCAGTGAGCAACAGGGAGGGGGCTACACCTTC
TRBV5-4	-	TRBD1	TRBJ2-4	CASSLAYRGNIQYF	TGTGCCAGCAGCTTGGCGTACAGGGGAAACATTCAGTACTTC
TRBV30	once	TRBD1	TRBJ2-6	CAWKRDRVKSGANVLTF	TGTGCCTGGAAGAGGGACAGGGTCAAGTCTGGGGCCAACGTCCTGACTTTC
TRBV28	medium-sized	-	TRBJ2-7	CASSLRGVHYEQYF	TGTGCCAGCAGTTTACGAGGGGTGCACTACGAGCAGTACTTC
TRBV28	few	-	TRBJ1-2	CASWTASNYGYTF	TGTGCCAGCTGGACAGCTTCTAACTATGGCTACACCTTC
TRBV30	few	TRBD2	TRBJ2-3	CASGGGGDTQYF	TGTGCCTCGGGTGGCGGGGGGGATACGCAGTATTTT
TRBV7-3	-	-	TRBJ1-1	CASSLTGRTVRVNTEAFF	TGTGCCAGCAGCTTAACGGGACGAACAGTTAGGGTGAACACTGAAGCTTTCTTT
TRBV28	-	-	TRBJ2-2	CASRFAGSNTGELFF	TGTGCCAGCAGGTTCGCGGGTTCGAACACCGGGGAGCTGTTTTTT
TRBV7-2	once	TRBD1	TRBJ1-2	CASSLEVGQGARGYTF	TGTGCCAGCAGCTTAGAAGTAGGGCAGGGGGCTCGTGGCTACACCTTC
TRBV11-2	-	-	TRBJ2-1	CASSLDFRRAKFF	TGTGCCAGCAGCTTAGATTTTAGGCGGGCGAAGTTCTTC